This T cell receptor (beta chain) originates from a study of T-cell memory formation after mild COVID-19. Study-level results: A second wave expanding day 15 to 37 was CD4+-biased; contracting clones were balanced. Detection of some responders pre-infection suggested pre-existing cross-reactive memory T cells participated.

Constant-segment primers were used for 5'RACE, and the resulting TCR alpha and TCR beta cDNA libraries carried sample barcodes and UMIs. MiXCR was run by TCRdb on the 5' RACE reads, yielding one entry per CDR3 protein. The sample yields hundreds of thousands of distinct CDR3 sequences, roughly 17% seen once. This clonotype was found a few times. Its antigen is currently unknown. The receptor was derived from a man younger than 30 who had mild COVID-19 (a few samples of this study predate the infection). Cell type and time point are not known. The sequenced material came from PBMCs or a T cell subset sorted from them (not recorded which).

The CDR3 bases are TGTGCCAGCAGTCCCCTGGAGAGGGGAACTCCCCAGCATTTT. This codes for CASSPLERGTPQHF. This chain joins TRBV12-3 or TRBV12-4 and TRBJ1-5, with a weak D call TRBD1 (5 bases). This CDR3 contains 14 residues. V was clipped by 5 bases and J by 10 bases, with 18 bases between them.